This is a list of T cell receptor beta chains from one sample in a study of neurological immune-mediated disorders. MiXCR was run by TCRdb on the 5' RACE reads, yielding one entry per CDR3 protein. The sample has about 95,000 distinct CDR3 sequences, around 3.3% seen once. The specimen sequenced was PBMCs. These receptor sequences come from a woman aged 18-29 years with multiple sclerosis. Both conserved end residues are part of each CDR3. D genes are given only for firm matches. Clone size is given for some rows only: seen once, a few or many times, or a class if the clone is expanded.

j_gene	v_gene	abundance	d_gene	CDR3aa	CDR3nt
TRBJ1-3	TRBV6-6	many	.	CASAHSGNTIYF	TGTGCCAGCGCCCACTCTGGAAACACCATATATTTT
TRBJ2-1	TRBV20-1	many	.	CSPSPRMIYNEQFF	TGCAGTCCCAGCCCGAGGATGATCTACAATGAGCAGTTCTTC
TRBJ2-2	TRBV30	many	.	CALEGLNTGELFF	TGTGCCCTGGAGGGGCTGAACACCGGGGAGCTGTTTTTT
TRBJ2-1	TRBV6-1	many	TRBD2	CASRTPTSAHYNEQFF	TGTGCCAGCAGAACCCCAACTAGCGCCCACTACAATGAGCAGTTCTTC
TRBJ2-6	TRBV5-1	many	TRBD1	CASSWPGTGSGSGANVLTF	TGCGCCAGCAGCTGGCCCGGGACAGGGTCTGGGAGTGGGGCCAACGTCCTGACTTTC
TRBJ2-2	TRBV28	many	.	CASSSTRGRSFTGELFF	TGTGCCAGCAGTTCCACCCGGGGCAGGAGCTTCACCGGGGAGCTGTTTTTT
TRBJ2-1	TRBV10-3	many	.	CAISSPESSSYNEQFF	TGTGCCATCAGCTCACCGGAAAGTAGCTCCTACAATGAGCAGTTCTTC
TRBJ1-1	TRBV9	many	.	CASSVGQGAGAFF	TGTGCCAGCAGCGTAGGTCAGGGTGCGGGAGCTTTCTTT
TRBJ2-7	TRBV7-8	medium-sized	.	CASTLTGDIFSYEQYF	TGTGCCAGCACTCTTACGGGGGATATCTTCTCCTACGAGCAGTACTTC
TRBJ1-5	TRBV12-3/TRBV12-4	many	.	CASSWSSNQPQHF	TGTGCCAGCAGTTGGTCGAGTAATCAGCCCCAGCATTTT
TRBJ1-2	TRBV12-3/TRBV12-4	many	TRBD1	CASSPGQGRYYGYTF	TGTGCCAGCAGTCCCGGACAGGGGAGGTACTATGGCTACACCTTC
TRBJ2-5	TRBV5-1	many	TRBD2	CASSSSGRSQETQYF	TGCGCCAGCAGCTCTAGCGGGAGGTCCCAAGAGACCCAGTACTTC
TRBJ2-5	TRBV13	many	.	CASSSITGGEWGETQYF	TGTGCCAGCAGCTCCATAACCGGCGGGGAATGGGGGGAGACCCAGTACTTC
TRBJ2-5	TRBV30	.	TRBD1	CASGDRIGETQYF	TGTGCCTCCGGGGACAGGATAGGGGAGACCCAGTACTTC
TRBJ1-2	TRBV7-2	many	.	CASSFQGWYGYTF	TGTGCCAGCAGCTTCCAGGGGTGGTATGGCTACACCTTC
TRBJ1-1	TRBV7-9	many	.	CASSLNTGFPEAFF	TGTGCCAGCAGCTTAAATACAGGGTTCCCTGAAGCTTTCTTT
TRBJ2-4	TRBV20-1	many	TRBD1	CSAGQGAKNIQYF	TGCAGTGCTGGACAGGGCGCCAAAAACATTCAGTACTTC
TRBJ2-2	TRBV15	many	.	CATSMGASDTGELFF	TGTGCCACCAGCATGGGGGCATCGGACACCGGGGAGCTGTTTTTT
TRBJ2-5	TRBV27	many	TRBD2	CASSWTSGGETQYF	TGTGCCAGCAGTTGGACTAGCGGGGGTGAGACCCAGTACTTC
TRBJ1-5	TRBV20-1	many	.	CSARDRGTAQPQHF	TGCAGTGCTAGAGACAGGGGCACAGCCCAGCCCCAGCATTTT
TRBJ2-7	TRBV20-1	many	.	CSARNGSWSYEQYF	TGCAGTGCTAGAAACGGGAGTTGGTCCTACGAGCAGTACTTC
TRBJ1-4	TRBV7-9	many	.	CASSSGAEKLFF	TGTGCCAGCAGCTCCGGGGCAGAAAAACTGTTTTTT
TRBJ2-1	TRBV6-5	many	TRBD1	CASSYSGTGFYYEQFF	TGTGCCAGCAGTTACTCAGGGACAGGGTTCTACTATGAGCAGTTCTTC
TRBJ2-3	TRBV15	many	.	CATSRDLGDSDTQYF	TGTGCCACCAGCAGAGACTTGGGGGATTCAGATACGCAGTATTTT
TRBJ2-3	TRBV5-1	many	TRBD2	CASSLRTSGGPGGGDTQYF	TGCGCCAGCAGCTTGAGGACTAGCGGGGGCCCCGGTGGTGGAGATACGCAGTATTTT
TRBJ1-1	TRBV15	many	TRBD1	CATENRGLNTEAFF	TGTGCCACCGAAAACAGGGGACTGAACACTGAAGCTTTCTTT
TRBJ1-4	TRBV29-1	many	.	CSVGYNEKLFF	TGCAGCGTTGGATACAACGAAAAACTGTTTTTT
TRBJ1-2	TRBV12-3/TRBV12-4	many	.	CASSLSGVYGYTF	TGTGCCAGCAGTCTCTCGGGTGTCTATGGCTACACCTTC
TRBJ2-5	TRBV7-2	many	TRBD2	CASPAPAGTQETQYF	TGTGCCAGCCCTGCCCCAGCGGGGACCCAAGAGACCCAGTACTTC
TRBJ2-2	TRBV20-1	many	.	CSAPAGELFF	TGCAGTGCCCCTGCGGGGGAGCTGTTTTTT
TRBJ2-1	TRBV9	many	.	CASSVVSNEQFF	TGTGCCAGCAGCGTAGTGAGCAATGAGCAGTTCTTC
TRBJ2-3	TRBV12-3/TRBV12-4	many	.	CASGDSGSLTDTQYF	TGTGCCAGCGGGGACTCTGGCAGCCTCACAGATACGCAGTATTTT
TRBJ2-1	TRBV12-3/TRBV12-4	many	TRBD2	CASKTFLRGAGNEQFF	TGTGCCAGCAAAACTTTTCTGCGGGGGGCAGGGAATGAGCAGTTCTTC
TRBJ1-2	TRBV5-1	many	.	CASSLGEGGYGYTF	TGCGCCAGCAGCTTGGGGGAAGGTGGCTATGGCTACACCTTC
TRBJ1-4	TRBV20-1	many	.	CSAPEEGPIKEKLFF	TGCAGTGCTCCGGAAGAGGGCCCCATAAAAGAAAAACTGTTTTTT
TRBJ1-1	TRBV20-1	many	.	CSARAMGRMNTEAFF	TGCAGTGCTAGAGCGATGGGACGAATGAACACTGAAGCTTTCTTT
TRBJ2-1	TRBV10-3	many	TRBD2	CATGASGGIGYNEQFF	TGTGCCACAGGGGCTAGCGGGGGAATTGGCTACAATGAGCAGTTCTTC
TRBJ1-2	TRBV7-8	many	TRBD1	CASSARTGPVYGYTF	TGTGCCAGCAGCGCCCGGACAGGGCCAGTCTATGGCTACACCTTC
TRBJ1-2	TRBV5-1	many	.	CASRTVGVDYGYTF	TGCGCCAGCAGGACTGTGGGGGTGGACTATGGCTACACCTTC
TRBJ2-4	TRBV19	.	.	CASSIWGSQNIQYF	TGTGCCAGTAGTATATGGGGGAGCCAAAACATTCAGTACTTC
TRBJ2-2	TRBV20-1	few	.	CSARALAGGELFF	TGCAGTGCTAGGGCCCTCGCGGGCGGGGAGCTGTTTTTT
TRBJ1-6	TRBV5-1	many	.	CASSLGDLSNSPLHF	TGCGCCAGCAGCTTGGGGGATCTCTCAAATTCACCCCTCCACTTT
TRBJ2-7	TRBV5-1	many	.	CASSWGGTGNYEQYF	TGCGCCAGCAGCTGGGGGGGCACAGGGAACTACGAGCAGTACTTC
TRBJ2-3	TRBV29-1	many	.	CSASSASSDTQYF	TGCAGCGCCTCTAGTGCGAGCTCAGATACGCAGTATTTT
TRBJ2-7	TRBV5-1	many	.	CASSPWTGTYEQYF	TGCGCCAGCAGCCCGTGGACGGGTACCTACGAGCAGTACTTC
TRBJ1-2	TRBV6-2/TRBV6-3	many	TRBD1	CASSYSSGTGHYGYTF	TGTGCCAGCAGTTACTCCTCCGGGACAGGGCACTATGGCTACACCTTC
TRBJ2-7	TRBV5-6	many	.	CASSSGPPYEQYF	TGTGCCAGCAGCTCCGGGCCTCCTTACGAGCAGTACTTC
TRBJ2-7	TRBV15	many	.	CATSRDRTVYEQYF	TGTGCCACCAGCAGAGATCGGACAGTCTACGAGCAGTACTTC
TRBJ2-7	TRBV5-1	many	.	CASNPAIQGPYEQYF	TGCGCCAGCAATCCTGCTATCCAGGGACCCTACGAGCAGTACTTC
TRBJ2-7	TRBV20-1	many	.	CSAPITLSAEQYF	TGCAGTGCACCGATTACTTTGAGCGCCGAGCAGTACTTC
TRBJ2-3	TRBV5-1	many	TRBD2	CASSLDGTNTDTQYF	TGCGCCAGCAGCTTGGATGGGACTAACACAGATACGCAGTATTTT
TRBJ1-2	TRBV7-9	many	.	CASSFLPQAPGYTF	TGTGCCAGCAGCTTCCTCCCCCAGGCCCCGGGCTACACCTTC
TRBJ1-6	TRBV20-1	many	TRBD1	CSARVWDRGRDSPLHF	TGCAGTGCTAGAGTATGGGACAGGGGGCGCGATTCACCCCTCCACTTT